Listed below are T cell receptor beta chains from one sample, sequenced in a study of vaccination and CD4 T cells after COVID-19. Antigens for these TCRs are unknown. MiXCR, run by TCRdb on the PCR reads, gives a single entry per CDR3 protein. The sample yields roughly 23,000 distinct CDR3 sequences, roughly 44% seen once. The input for sequencing was CD4+ T cells from blood, cultured in vitro, taken before SARS-CoV-2 vaccination. The receptors here all came from a human donor who received a COVID-19 vaccine. Both conserved end residues are part of each CDR3. The order of the fields is V gene, J gene, CDR3 protein.

TRBV12-3/TRBV12-4	TRBJ1-5	CASSYMRYSNQPQHF
TRBV30	TRBJ2-5	CAWSVRETQYF
TRBV5-4	TRBJ2-5	CASSLAGREETQYF
TRBV7-3	TRBJ1-1	CASSQGGQGFNTEAFF
TRBV12-3/TRBV12-4	TRBJ2-7	CASSSSRLDPYEQYF
TRBV6-1	TRBJ2-1	CASSPRLAGVNNEQFF
TRBV11-2	TRBJ1-3	CASSLDRDGNTIYF
TRBV25-1	TRBJ2-3	CASRGVRRQYF
TRBV5-6	TRBJ2-7	CASSSQGRYEQYF
TRBV19	TRBJ1-2	CASSIDIYGYGYTF
TRBV7-8	TRBJ2-3	CASAHPDTQYF
TRBV2	TRBJ2-3	CASRAGRTSRDTDTQYF
TRBV11-3	TRBJ1-1	CASSTRGGSIEAFF
TRBV24-1	TRBJ2-5	CATSQGETQYF
TRBV20-1	TRBJ2-1	CSASDRPGKGQFF
TRBV5-3	TRBJ2-7	CASSLMDRREYEQYF
TRBV29-1	TRBJ2-5	CSVLASGGIQRETQYF
TRBV10-3	TRBJ2-7	CAISESVALLSYEQYF
TRBV6-1	TRBJ2-7	CASSQRASYEQYF
TRBV6-2/TRBV6-3	TRBJ2-7	CASSVRRKPDIPYEQYF
TRBV7-6	TRBJ2-3	CASRPLRGFNTDAQYF
TRBV2	TRBJ1-2	CASSIPGGGYTF
TRBV25-1	TRBJ2-5	CASSPRFKGETQYF
TRBV6-1	TRBJ1-2	CASSDRDRLSYGYTF
TRBV25-1	TRBJ2-7	CASSVGTSGGISYEQYF
TRBV4-2	TRBJ2-3	CASSQDFNLAGGADTQYF
TRBV6-2/TRBV6-3	TRBJ2-1	CASSDLDATSYNEQFF
TRBV6-1	TRBJ2-5	CASSEGMWETQYF
TRBV6-1	TRBJ1-2	CASSEVTGAINYGYTF
TRBV4-2	TRBJ1-4	CASSQEARTGGLANEKLFF
TRBV10-3	TRBJ2-2	CAISARDINTGELFF
TRBV12-3/TRBV12-4	TRBJ2-5	CASRASGEETQYF
TRBV19	TRBJ1-6	CASSPGGGRYNSPLHF
TRBV6-1	TRBJ1-1	CASSGYTEAFF
TRBV5-3	TRBJ2-4	CASSLVSGRAKNIQYF
TRBV2	TRBJ1-2	CASKAGNGYTF
TRBV20-1	TRBJ1-4	CSAVGGSNEKLFF
TRBV15	TRBJ2-1	CATSRDSWVRGDEQFF